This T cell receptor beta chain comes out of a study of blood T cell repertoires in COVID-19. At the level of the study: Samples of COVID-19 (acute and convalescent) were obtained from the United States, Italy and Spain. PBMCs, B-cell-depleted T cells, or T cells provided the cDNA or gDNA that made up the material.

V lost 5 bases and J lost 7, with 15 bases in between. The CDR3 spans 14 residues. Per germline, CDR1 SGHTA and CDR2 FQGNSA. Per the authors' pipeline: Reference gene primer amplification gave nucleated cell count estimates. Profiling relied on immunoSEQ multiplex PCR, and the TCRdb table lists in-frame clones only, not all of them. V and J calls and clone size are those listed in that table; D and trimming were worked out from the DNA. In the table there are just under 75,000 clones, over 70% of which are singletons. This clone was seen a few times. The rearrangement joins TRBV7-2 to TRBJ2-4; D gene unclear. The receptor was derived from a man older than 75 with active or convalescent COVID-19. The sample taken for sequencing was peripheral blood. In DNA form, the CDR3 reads TGTGCCAGCAGCCCCCAGGCCGCGTATAACATTCAGTACTTC. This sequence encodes CASSPQAAYNIQYF.